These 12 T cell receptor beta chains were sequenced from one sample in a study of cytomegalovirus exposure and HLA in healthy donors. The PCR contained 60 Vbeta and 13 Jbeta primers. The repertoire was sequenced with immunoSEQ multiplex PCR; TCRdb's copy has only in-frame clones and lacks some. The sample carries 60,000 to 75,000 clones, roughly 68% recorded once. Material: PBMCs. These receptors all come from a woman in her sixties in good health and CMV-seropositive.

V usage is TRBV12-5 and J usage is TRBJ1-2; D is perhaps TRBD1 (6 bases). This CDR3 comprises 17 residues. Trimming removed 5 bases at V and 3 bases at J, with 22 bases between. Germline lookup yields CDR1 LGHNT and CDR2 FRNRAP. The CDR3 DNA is TGTGCTAGTGGTCCGCCCGTCGGGGGGGGCGCTCACTATGGCTACACCTTC. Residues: CASGPPVGGGAHYGYTF. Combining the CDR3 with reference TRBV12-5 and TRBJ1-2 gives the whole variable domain DARVTQTPRHKVTEMGQEVTMRCQPILGHNTVFWYRQTMMQGLELLAYFRNRAPLDDSGMPKDRFSAEMPDATLATLKIQPSEPRDSAVYFCASGPPVGGGAHYGYTFGSGTRLTVV.

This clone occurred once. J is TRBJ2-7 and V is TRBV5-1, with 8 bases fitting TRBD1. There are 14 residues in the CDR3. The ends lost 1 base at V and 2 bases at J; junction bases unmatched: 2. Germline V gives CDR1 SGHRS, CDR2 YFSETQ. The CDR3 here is CASSLWTGTYEQYF. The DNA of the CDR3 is TGCGCCAGCAGCTTGTGGACAGGGACCTACGAGCAGTACTTC.

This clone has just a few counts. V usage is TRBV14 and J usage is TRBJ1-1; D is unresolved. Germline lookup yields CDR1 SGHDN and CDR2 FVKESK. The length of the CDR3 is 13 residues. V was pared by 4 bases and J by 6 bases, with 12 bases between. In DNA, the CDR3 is TGTGCCAGCAGCCCCTACGAGCGCGCTGAAGCTTTCTTT. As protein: CASSPYERAEAFF.

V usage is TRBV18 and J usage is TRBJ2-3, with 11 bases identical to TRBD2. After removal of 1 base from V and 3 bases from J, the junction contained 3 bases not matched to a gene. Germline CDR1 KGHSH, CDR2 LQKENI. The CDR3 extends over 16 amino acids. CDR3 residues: CASSPLGTSGTDTQYF. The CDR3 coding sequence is TGTGCCAGCTCACCACTGGGGACTAGCGGTACAGATACGCAGTATTTT.

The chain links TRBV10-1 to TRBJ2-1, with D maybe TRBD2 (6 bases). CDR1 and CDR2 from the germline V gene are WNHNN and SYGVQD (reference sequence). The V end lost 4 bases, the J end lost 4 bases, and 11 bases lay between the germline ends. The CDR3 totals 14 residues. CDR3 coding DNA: TGCGCCAGCAGTGCCAGCGGAGGGTACAATGAGCAGTTCTTC. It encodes CASSASGGYNEQFF.

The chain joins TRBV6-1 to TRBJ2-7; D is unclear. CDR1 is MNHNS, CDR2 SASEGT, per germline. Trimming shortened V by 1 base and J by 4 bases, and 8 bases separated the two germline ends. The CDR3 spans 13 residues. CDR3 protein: CASSEVRKYEQYF. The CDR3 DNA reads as TGTGCCAGCAGTGAAGTCAGAAAGTACGAGCAGTACTTC.

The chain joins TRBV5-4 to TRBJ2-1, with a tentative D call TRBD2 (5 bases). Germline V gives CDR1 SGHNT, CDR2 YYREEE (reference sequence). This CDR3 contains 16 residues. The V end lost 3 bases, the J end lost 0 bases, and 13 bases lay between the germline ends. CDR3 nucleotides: TGTGCCAGCAGCTCCGGACTCCAGAGCTCCTACAATGAGCAGTTCTTC. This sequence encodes CASSSGLQSSYNEQFF.

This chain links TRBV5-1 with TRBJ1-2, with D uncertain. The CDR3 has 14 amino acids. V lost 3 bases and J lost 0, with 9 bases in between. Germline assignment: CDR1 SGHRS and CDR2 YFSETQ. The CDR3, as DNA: TGCGCCAGCAGCTACGGGATCACTAACTATGGCTACACCTTC. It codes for CASSYGITNYGYTF.

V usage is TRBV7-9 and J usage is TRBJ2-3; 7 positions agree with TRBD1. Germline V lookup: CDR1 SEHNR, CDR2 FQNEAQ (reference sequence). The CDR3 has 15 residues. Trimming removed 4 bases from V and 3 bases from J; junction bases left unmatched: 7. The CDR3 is CASSSRQGLTDTQYF. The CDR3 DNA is TGTGCCAGCAGCTCAAGACAGGGTTTGACAGATACGCAGTATTTT.

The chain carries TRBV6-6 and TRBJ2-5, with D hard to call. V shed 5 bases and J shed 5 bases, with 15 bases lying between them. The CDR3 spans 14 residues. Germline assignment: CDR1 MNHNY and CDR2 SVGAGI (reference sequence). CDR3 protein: CASSRPSDEETQYF. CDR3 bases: TGTGCCAGCAGTCGCCCCTCCGATGAGGAGACCCAGTACTTC.

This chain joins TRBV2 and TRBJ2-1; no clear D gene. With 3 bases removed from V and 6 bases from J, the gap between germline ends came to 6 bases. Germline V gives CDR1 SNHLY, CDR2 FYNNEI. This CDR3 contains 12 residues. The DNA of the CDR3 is TGTGCCAGCAGTGAGTCCGGCAATGAGCAGTTCTTC. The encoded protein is CASSESGNEQFF.

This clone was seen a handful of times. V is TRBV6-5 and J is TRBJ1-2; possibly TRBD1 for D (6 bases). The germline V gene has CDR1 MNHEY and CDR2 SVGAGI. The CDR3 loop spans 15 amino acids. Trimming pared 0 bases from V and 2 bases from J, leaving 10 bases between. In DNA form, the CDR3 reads TGTGCCAGCAGTTACTCGATCACAGGGAACTATGGCTACACCTTC. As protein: CASSYSITGNYGYTF.